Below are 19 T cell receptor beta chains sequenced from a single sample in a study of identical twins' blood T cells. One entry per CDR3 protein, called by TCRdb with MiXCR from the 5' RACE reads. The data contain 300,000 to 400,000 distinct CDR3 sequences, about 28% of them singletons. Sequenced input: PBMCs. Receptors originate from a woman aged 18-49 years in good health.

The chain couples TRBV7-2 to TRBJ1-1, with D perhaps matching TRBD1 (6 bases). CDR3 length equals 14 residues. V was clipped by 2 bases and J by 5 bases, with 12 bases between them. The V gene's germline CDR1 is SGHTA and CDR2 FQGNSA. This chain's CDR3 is CASSLLGASTEAFF. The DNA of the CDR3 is TGTGCCAGCAGCTTACTGGGGGCGTCTACTGAAGCTTTCTTT.

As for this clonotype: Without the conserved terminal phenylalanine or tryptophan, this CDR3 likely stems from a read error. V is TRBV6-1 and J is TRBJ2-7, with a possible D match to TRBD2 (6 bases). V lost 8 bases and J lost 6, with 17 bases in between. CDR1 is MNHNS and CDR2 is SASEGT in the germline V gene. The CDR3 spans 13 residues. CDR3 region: CASRGKAGREQYL. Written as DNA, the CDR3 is TGTGCCAGCCGGGGGAAGGCCGGGCGCGAGCAGTACCTC.

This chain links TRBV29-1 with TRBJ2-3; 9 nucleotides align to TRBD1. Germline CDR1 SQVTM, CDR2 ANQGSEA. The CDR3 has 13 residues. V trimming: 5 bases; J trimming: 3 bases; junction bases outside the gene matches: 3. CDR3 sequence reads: CSVRDRATDTQYF. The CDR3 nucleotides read TGCAGCGTTCGGGACAGGGCGACAGATACGCAGTATTTT.

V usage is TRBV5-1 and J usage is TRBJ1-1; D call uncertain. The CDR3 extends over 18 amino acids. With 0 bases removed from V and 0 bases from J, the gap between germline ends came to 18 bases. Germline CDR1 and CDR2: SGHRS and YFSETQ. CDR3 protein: CASSLAPAVRFLNTEAFF. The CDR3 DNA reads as TGCGCCAGCAGCTTGGCACCCGCAGTCAGGTTCCTGAACACTGAAGCTTTCTTT.

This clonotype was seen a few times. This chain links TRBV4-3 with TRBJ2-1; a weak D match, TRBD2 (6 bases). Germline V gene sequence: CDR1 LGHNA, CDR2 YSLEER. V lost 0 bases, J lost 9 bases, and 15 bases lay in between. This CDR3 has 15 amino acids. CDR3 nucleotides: TGCGCCAGCAGCCAAGATCCGACTAGTCGGGTTGAGCAGTTCTTC. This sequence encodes CASSQDPTSRVEQFF.

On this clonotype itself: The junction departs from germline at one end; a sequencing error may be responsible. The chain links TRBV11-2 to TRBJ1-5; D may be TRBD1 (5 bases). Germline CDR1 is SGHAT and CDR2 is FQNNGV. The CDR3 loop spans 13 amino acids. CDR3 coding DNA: TGTGCCAGCACCCCGGGGCCAAATCATCCCCAGCATTTT. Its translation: CASTPGPNHPQHF.

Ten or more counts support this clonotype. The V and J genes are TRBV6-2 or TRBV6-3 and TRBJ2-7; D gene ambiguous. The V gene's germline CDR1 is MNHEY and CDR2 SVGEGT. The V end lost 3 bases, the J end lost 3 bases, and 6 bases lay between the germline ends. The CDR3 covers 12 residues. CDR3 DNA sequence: TGTGCCAGCAGTTATACTTACTACGAGCAGTACTTC. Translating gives CASSYTYYEQYF.

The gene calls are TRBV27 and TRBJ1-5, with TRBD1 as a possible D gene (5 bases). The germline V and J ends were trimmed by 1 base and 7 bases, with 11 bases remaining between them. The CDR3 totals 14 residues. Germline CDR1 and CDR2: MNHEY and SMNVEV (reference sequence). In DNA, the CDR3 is TGTGCCAGCAGTTTATTGGCAGGGAAACAGCCCCAGCATTTT. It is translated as CASSLLAGKQPQHF.

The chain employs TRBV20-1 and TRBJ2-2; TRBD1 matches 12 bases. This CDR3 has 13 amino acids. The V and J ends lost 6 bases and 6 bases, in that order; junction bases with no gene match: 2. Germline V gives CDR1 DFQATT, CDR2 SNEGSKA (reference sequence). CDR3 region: CSARDRGPGELFF. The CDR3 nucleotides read TGCAGTGCAAGGGACAGGGGGCCCGGGGAGCTGTTTTTT.

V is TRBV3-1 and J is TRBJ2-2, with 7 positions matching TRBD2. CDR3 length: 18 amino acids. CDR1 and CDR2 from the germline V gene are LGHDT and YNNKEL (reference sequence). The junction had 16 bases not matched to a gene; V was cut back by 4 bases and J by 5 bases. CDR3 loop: CASSPDEKRGMWTGELFF. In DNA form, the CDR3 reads TGTGCCAGCAGCCCTGACGAGAAGCGGGGAATGTGGACCGGGGAGCTGTTTTTT.

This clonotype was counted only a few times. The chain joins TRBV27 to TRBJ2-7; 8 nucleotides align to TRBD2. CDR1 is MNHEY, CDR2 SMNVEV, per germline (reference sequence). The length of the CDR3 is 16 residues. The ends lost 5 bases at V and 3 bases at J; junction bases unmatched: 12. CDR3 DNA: TGTGCCAGCAGTGCAAGACCGGGACTAGTCGTCTACGAGCAGTACTTC. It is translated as CASSARPGLVVYEQYF.

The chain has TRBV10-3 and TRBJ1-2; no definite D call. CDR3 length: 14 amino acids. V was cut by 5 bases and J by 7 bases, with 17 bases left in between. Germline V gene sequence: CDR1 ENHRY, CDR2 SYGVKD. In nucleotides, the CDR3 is TGTGCCATCAGTCCCCTGGGATCTGGACCTGGCTACACCTTC. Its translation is CAISPLGSGPGYTF.

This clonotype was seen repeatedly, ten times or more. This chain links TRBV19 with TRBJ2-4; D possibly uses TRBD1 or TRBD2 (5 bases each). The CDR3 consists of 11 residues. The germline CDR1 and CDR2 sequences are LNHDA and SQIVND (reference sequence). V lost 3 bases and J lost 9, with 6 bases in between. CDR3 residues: CASSIGGIQYF. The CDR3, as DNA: TGTGCCAGTAGTATTGGGGGCATTCAGTACTTC.

CDR3 DNA: TGTGCCACTGTTCGACAGGGCCCGAACACTGAAGCTTTCTTT. This translates into CATVRQGPNTEAFF. The V gene is TRBV10-3, the J gene TRBJ1-1; 7 bases agree with TRBD1. CDR1 ENHRY and CDR2 SYGVKD come from the germline V gene. The V and J ends lost 10 bases and 1 base, in that order; junction bases with no gene match: 9. The CDR3 has 14 residues.

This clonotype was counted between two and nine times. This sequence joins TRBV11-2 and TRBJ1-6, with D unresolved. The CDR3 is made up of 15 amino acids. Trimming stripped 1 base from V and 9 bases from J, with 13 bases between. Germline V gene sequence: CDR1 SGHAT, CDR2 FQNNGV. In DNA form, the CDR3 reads TGTGCCAGCAGCTTAGGCCCCACCCCGGGTTCACCCCTCCACTTT. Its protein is CASSLGPTPGSPLHF.

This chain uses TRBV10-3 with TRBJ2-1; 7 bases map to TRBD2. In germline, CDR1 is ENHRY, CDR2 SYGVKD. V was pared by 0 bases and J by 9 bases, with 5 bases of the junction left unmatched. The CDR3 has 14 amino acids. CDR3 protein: CAISESGDYTEQFF. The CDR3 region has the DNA TGTGCCATCAGTGAGTCGGGGGACTATACTGAGCAGTTCTTC.

CDR3 residues: CASSLVSVGNTIYF. The CDR3 nucleotides are TGTGCCAGCAGCTTAGTGTCAGTTGGAAACACCATATATTTT. The V and J genes are TRBV7-9 and TRBJ1-3; no definite D call. The germline V gene has CDR1 SEHNR and CDR2 FQNEAQ (reference sequence). Trimming shortened V by 1 base and J by 3 bases, and 7 bases separated the two germline ends. The CDR3 extends over 14 amino acids.

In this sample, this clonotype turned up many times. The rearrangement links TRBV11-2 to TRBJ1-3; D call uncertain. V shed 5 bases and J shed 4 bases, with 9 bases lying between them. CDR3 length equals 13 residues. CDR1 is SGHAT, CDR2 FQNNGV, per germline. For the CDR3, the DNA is TGTGCCAGCAGCCTTACTGGGGGAAACACCATATATTTT. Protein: CASSLTGGNTIYF.

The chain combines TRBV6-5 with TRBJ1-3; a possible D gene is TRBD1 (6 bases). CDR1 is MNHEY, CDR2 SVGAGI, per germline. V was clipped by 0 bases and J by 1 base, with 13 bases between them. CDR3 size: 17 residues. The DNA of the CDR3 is TGTGCCAGCAGTTACTCGACCGGGGGCACATCTGGAAACACCATATATTTT. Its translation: CASSYSTGGTSGNTIYF.